These 18 T cell receptor beta chains share one sample of origin, sequenced in a study of tumor and adjacent non-tumor tissue in lung cancer. The library came from three nested PCR rounds adapted from ARM-PCR protocols. TCRdb called the multiplex PCR reads again in MiXCR, with one record for every CDR3 protein. This table has about 66,000 distinct CDR3 sequences, roughly 72% appearing once. No cell sorting was done before RNA was extracted from the tissue. Sequencing was performed on lung tumor tissue. These receptors were taken from a man aged 55-75 years with non-small cell lung cancer.

As for this clonotype: This CDR3 is missing its conserved last phenylalanine or tryptophan, likely due to a read error. This rearrangement joins TRBV5-4 to TRBJ1-1, with a possible D match to TRBD1 (5 bases). Germline assignment: CDR1 SGHNT and CDR2 YYREEE (reference sequence). Trimming cost V 2 bases and J 6 bases, with 14 bases left between them. CDR3 length equals 14 residues. The CDR3 DNA reads as TGTGCCAGCAGCTTTGGCGGTGTAGGGGCTGAAGCTTTCCTC. Protein sequence: CASSFGGVGAEAFL.

Only a few counts were recorded for this clonotype. A read error may account for a junction end that differs from germline. The rearrangement links TRBV6-5 to TRBJ2-1, with 9 bases fitting TRBD2. The germline gives CDR1 MNHEY, CDR2 SVGAGI. CDR3 length: 14 residues. CDR3 sequence reads: CAILSGLANNEQFF. The CDR3 region has the DNA TGTGCCATCCTGTCAGGACTAGCGAACAATGAGCAGTTCTTT.

There are many counts of this clonotype. The chain has TRBV2 and TRBJ1-2; no definite D call. Germline V gene sequence: CDR1 SNHLY, CDR2 FYNNEI. V lost 6 bases to trimming and J lost 3 bases, with 14 bases between them. The CDR3 contains 14 residues. CDR3 sequence: CASSVVGFDYGYTF. CDR3 nucleotide sequence: TGTGCCAGCAGCGTAGTAGGTTTCGACTATGGCTACACCTTC.

This clonotype was seen many times. The gene calls are TRBV5-1 and TRBJ2-7; 12 bases agree with TRBD2. The CDR3 runs 15 residues. CDR1 SGHRS and CDR2 YFSETQ come from the germline V gene. V shed 4 bases and J 3 bases; nucleotides not matched to a gene: 5. The CDR3 DNA reads as TGCGCCAGCAGCGAACTGACTAGCGGGAGCTACGAGCAGTACTTC. Its protein is CASSELTSGSYEQYF.

Comment on this clonotype: A much larger clone differs from this one at a single base, so this may be a read error. V usage is TRBV29-1 and J usage is TRBJ1-2; 7 bases line up with TRBD1. The CDR3 totals 16 residues. The V gene's germline CDR1 is SQVTM and CDR2 ANQGSEA. J was trimmed by 4 bases and V by 7 bases; bases with no gene match: 18. The CDR3: CSAVPGQWARIYGYTF. The DNA for the CDR3 is TGCAGCGCGGTCCCGGGACAGTGGGCGCGTATCTATGGCTACACCTTC.

This clonotype was observed at least ten times. The DNA is left out, because the CDR3 cannot be placed on it with certainty; the CDR3 is given as TCRdb lists it. The chain is built from TRBV20-1 and TRBJ2-3; TRBD1, as called in the table, went unchecked against the DNA. The CDR3 is 15 residues long, counting both termini. Germline CDR1 reads DFQATT; CDR2 reads SNEGSKA (reference sequence). The CDR3: CSASSSGRGTDTQYF.

There are many counts of this clonotype. V usage is TRBV24-1 and J usage is TRBJ2-3; 12 nucleotides line up with TRBD2. Germline V gene lookup returns CDR1 KGHDR and CDR2 SFDVKD. The CDR3 totals 19 residues. Germline trimming cut 2 bases from V and 0 bases from J; bases unmatched to any gene: 8. The CDR3 loop reads CATSDSLAGGASSTDTQYF. The CDR3 DNA reads as TGTGCCACCAGTGATTCTCTAGCGGGAGGGGCCTCCAGCACAGATACGCAGTATTTT.

This clonotype has a single count. One junction end disagrees with the germline gene, perhaps due to a read error. This rearrangement joins TRBV12-3 or TRBV12-4 to TRBJ1-3; tentatively, D is TRBD1 (5 bases). The CDR3 runs 14 residues. The CDR3 here is CASRRGSTGNTTYF. The CDR3 nucleotides are TGTGCCAGCAGACGGGGCTCGACTGGAAATACCACATATTTT.

V usage is TRBV29-1 and J usage is TRBJ2-2, with TRBD2 identical over 10 bases. Germline lookup yields CDR1 SQVTM and CDR2 ANQGSEA. This CDR3 has 14 amino acids. Unmatched junction bases numbered 3, after V lost 7 bases and J lost 1 base. The CDR3 here is CSGRTSGNTGELFF. The DNA of the CDR3 is TGCAGCGGTCGGACTAGCGGGAACACCGGGGAGCTGTTTTTT.

This clonotype came up many times. This chain links TRBV20-1 with TRBJ1-2; a possible D gene is TRBD1 (5 bases). Trimming cost V 6 bases and J 5 bases, with 13 bases left between them. The CDR3 is 12 amino acids. Germline V gene sequence: CDR1 DFQATT, CDR2 SNEGSKA (reference sequence). The CDR3: CSAYGGGYGYTF. The CDR3 DNA reads TGCAGTGCCTACGGCGGGGGTTATGGCTACACCTTC.

Concerning this clonotype itself: A read error may be the cause here, since a much bigger clone is one base away. The rearrangement joins TRBV5-4 to TRBJ2-6; D is uncertain. This CDR3 is 17 amino acids long. The germline V gene encodes CDR1 SGHNT and CDR2 YYREEE (reference sequence). The CDR3 region is CAISSRVSSAGANVLTF. CDR3 coding DNA: TGTGCCATCAGCTCCCGAGTTAGCAGCGCTGGGGCCAACGTCCTGACTTTC.

A word on this clonotype: It is likely a read error, because the conserved phenylalanine at the end of the CDR3 is missing. The chain carries TRBV29-1 and TRBJ1-1; D call uncertain. Germline lookup yields CDR1 SQVTM and CDR2 ANQGSEA. The CDR3 is 11 amino acids. The CDR3 coding sequence is TGCAGCGTGGATTCGAACGCTGAAGCTTTCCTT. It is translated as CSVDSNAEAFL.

With regard to this clonotype: Here the CDR3 omits its conserved ending phenylalanine or tryptophan, so a read error is the likely source. The chain carries TRBV5-1 and TRBJ2-5; D not resolved. The CDR3 length is 14 residues. Germline V gene sequence: CDR1 SGHRS, CDR2 YFSETQ. The CDR3 coding sequence is TGCGTCAGCAGCTTCGACCCACGAGGAGAGACCCAGTACTTA. Its translation: CVSSFDPRGETQYL.

As to this clonotype: The junction departs from germline at one end; a sequencing error may be responsible. This chain connects TRBV20-1 to TRBJ2-3, with TRBD2 matching 10 bases. CDR1 and CDR2 (germline): DFQATT, SNEGSKA (reference sequence). The CDR3 length is 16 residues. The CDR3 sequence is CSTRYPGLARVDTQYF. CDR3 sequence (DNA): TGTAGTACTAGGTATCCGGGACTAGCGAGAGTGGATACGCAGTATTTT.

As to this clonotype: One end of the junction varies from germline; a read error may be responsible. The chain couples TRBV20-1 to TRBJ2-1; D gene uncertain. The CDR3 loop spans 13 amino acids. Germline-derived CDR1 and CDR2 are DFQATT and SNEGSKA (reference sequence). The CDR3 spells CSARLVVNNEQFF. CDR3 coding DNA: TGCAGTGCTAGACTAGTGGTGAACAATGAACAGTTCTTC.

Worth noting for this clonotype: This may be a read error, as it is one base from a much larger clone. V and J are TRBV5-1 and TRBJ2-1; TRBD1 matches at 9 bases. This CDR3 comprises 16 residues. Germline lookup yields CDR1 SGHRS and CDR2 YFSETQ. The junction had 8 bases not matched to a gene; V was cut back by 0 bases and J by 7 bases. CDR3 in amino acids: CASSLATGGPENEQFF. CDR3 DNA sequence: TGCGCCAGCAGCTTGGCCACAGGGGGCCCCGAGAATGAGCAGTTCTTC. Full variable domain (outside the CDR3, taken from reference TRBV5-1 and TRBJ2-1): KAGVTQTPRYLIKTRGQQVTLSCSPISGHRSVSWYQQTPGQGLQFLFEYFSETQRNKGNFPGRFSGRQFSNSRSEMNVSTLELGDSALYLCASSLATGGPENEQFFGPGTRLTVL.

Comments on this clonotype: A read error is likely, as this CDR3 ends without the conserved phenylalanine or tryptophan. The chain combines TRBV20-1 with TRBJ2-7; D possibly uses TRBD1 or TRBD2 (6 bases each). Looked up from germline, CDR1 is DFQATT and CDR2 is SNEGSKA (reference sequence). The V end lost 6 bases, the J end lost 5 bases, and 14 bases lay between the germline ends. This CDR3 is 12 amino acids long. The CDR3 region has the DNA TGCAGTGCGAGGGGGGAAGGCCACGAGCAGTACTCC. This translates into CSARGEGHEQYS.

This clonotype was counted between two and nine times. A much larger clone differs by one base, so this may be a read error. V and J are TRBV18 and TRBJ2-7; 8 bases match TRBD1. The germline V gene encodes CDR1 KGHSH and CDR2 LQKENI. The CDR3 runs 13 residues. The CDR3 DNA is TGTGCCAACTCACAGACAGGGGTGGACGAGCAGTACTTC. It translates to CANSQTGVDEQYF.